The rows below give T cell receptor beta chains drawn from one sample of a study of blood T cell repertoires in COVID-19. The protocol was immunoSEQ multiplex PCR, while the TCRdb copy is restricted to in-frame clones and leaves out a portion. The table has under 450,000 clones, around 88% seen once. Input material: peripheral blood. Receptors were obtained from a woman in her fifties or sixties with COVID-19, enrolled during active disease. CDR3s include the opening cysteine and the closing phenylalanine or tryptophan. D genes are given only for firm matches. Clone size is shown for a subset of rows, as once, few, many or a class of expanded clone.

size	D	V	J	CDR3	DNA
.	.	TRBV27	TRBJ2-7	CASSLSRGMHEQYF	TGTGCCAGCAGTTTATCGAGAGGGATGCACGAGCAGTACTTC
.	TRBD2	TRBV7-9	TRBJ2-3	CASSLSAGGDTQYF	TGTGCCAGCAGCTTATCGGCGGGAGGGGATACGCAGTATTTT
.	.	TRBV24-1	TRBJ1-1	CATSDADREAFF	TGTGCCACCAGTGATGCAGACAGGGAAGCTTTCTTT
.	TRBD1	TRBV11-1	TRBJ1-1	CASTTDRANTEAFF	TGTGCCAGCACCACAGACAGGGCGAACACTGAAGCTTTCTTT
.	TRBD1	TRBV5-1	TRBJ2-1	CASSITGGNNEQFF	TGCGCCAGCAGCATTACAGGGGGGAACAATGAGCAGTTCTTC
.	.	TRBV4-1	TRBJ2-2	CASSQRESRELFF	TGCGCCAGCAGCCAAAGAGAGTCCCGGGAGCTGTTTTTT
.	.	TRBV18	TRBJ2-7	CASSPGGNINSYEQYF	TGTGCCAGCTCACCAGGCGGAAACATTAACTCCTACGAGCAGTACTTC
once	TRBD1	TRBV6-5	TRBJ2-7	CASMGQGRSYEQYF	TGTGCCAGCATGGGACAGGGACGCTCCTACGAGCAGTACTTC
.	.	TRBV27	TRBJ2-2	CASSPFNTGELFF	TGTGCCAGCAGTCCCTTTAACACCGGGGAGCTGTTTTTT
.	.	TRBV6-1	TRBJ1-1	CASSETAGKTEAFF	TGTGCCAGCAGTGAAACAGCAGGGAAGACTGAAGCTTTCTTT
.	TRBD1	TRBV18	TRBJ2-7	CASSPLGGTGAVDEQYF	TGTGCCAGCTCGCCACTGGGCGGGACAGGGGCCGTCGACGAGCAGTACTTC
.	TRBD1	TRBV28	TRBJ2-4	CASSLKTGVDIQYF	TGTGCCAGCAGTCTCAAAACAGGGGTGGACATTCAGTACTTC
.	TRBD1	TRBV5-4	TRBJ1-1	CASSLPGTVNTEAFF	TGTGCCAGCAGCTTGCCCGGGACAGTTAACACTGAAGCTTTCTTT
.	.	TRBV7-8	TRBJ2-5	CASSFGHVSETQYF	TGTGCCAGCAGCTTCGGTCATGTGTCAGAGACCCAGTACTTC
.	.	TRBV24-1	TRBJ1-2	CATSASRGADFGGYTF	TGTGCCACCAGTGCCTCTCGGGGGGCAGATTTTGGCGGCTACACCTTC
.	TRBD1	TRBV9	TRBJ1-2	CASSRGQAGNYGYTF	TGTGCCAGCAGCAGGGGACAGGCGGGTAACTATGGCTACACCTTC
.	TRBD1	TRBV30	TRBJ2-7	CAWSSTGGYEQYF	TGTGCCTGGAGTTCCACAGGGGGCTACGAGCAGTACTTC
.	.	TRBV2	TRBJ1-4	CASRSRTGSAPQLFF	TGTGCCAGCAGAAGCCGAACAGGGTCGGCCCCGCAACTGTTTTTT
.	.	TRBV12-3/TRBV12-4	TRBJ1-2	CASSLGGGYTF	TGTGCCAGCAGTTTAGGAGGTGGCTACACCTTC
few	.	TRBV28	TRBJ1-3	CASSLGGNYHSGNTIYF	TGTGCCAGCAGTCTCGGAGGGAACTATCACTCTGGAAACACCATATATTTT
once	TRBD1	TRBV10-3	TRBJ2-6	CAINRQGGNSGANVLTF	TGTGCCATCAACAGACAGGGGGGAAACTCTGGGGCCAACGTCCTGACTTTC
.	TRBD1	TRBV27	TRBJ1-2	CASSPGTAFNYGYTF	TGTGCCAGCAGCCCCGGGACAGCTTTTAACTATGGCTACACCTTC
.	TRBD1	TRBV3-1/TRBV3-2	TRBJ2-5	CASSHVPDRGETQYF	TGTGCCAGCAGCCATGTGCCTGACAGGGGAGAGACCCAGTACTTC
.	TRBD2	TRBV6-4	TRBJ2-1	CASSEELAAYNEQFF	TGTGCCAGCAGTGAGGAACTAGCGGCTTACAATGAGCAGTTCTTC
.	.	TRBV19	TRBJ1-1	CASRSTAYQGGTEAFF	TGTGCCAGTCGATCCACAGCCTACCAGGGTGGCACTGAAGCTTTCTTT
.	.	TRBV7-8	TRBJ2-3	CASSRGQITDTQYF	TGTGCCAGCAGCCGAGGACAGATCACAGATACGCAGTATTTT
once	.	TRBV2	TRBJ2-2	CASSEGQGVNTGELFF	TGTGCCAGCAGTGAGGGGCAGGGCGTGAACACCGGGGAGCTGTTTTTT
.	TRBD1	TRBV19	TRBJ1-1	CASSRQGDTEAFF	TGTGCCAGTAGCAGACAGGGGGACACTGAAGCTTTCTTT
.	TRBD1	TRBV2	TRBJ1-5	CASSEGTGHNQPQHF	TGTGCCAGCAGTGAAGGGACAGGCCACAATCAGCCCCAGCATTTT
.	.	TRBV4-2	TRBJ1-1	CASSQGDLTRGPETFF	TGTGCCAGCAGCCAGGGAGATCTAACCAGGGGCCCTGAAACTTTCTTT
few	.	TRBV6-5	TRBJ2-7	CASRTGYYEQYF	TGTGCCAGCAGAACAGGGTACTACGAGCAGTACTTC
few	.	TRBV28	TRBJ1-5	CASSLEVGDSQPQHF	TGTGCCAGCAGTTTAGAGGTCGGGGATAGTCAGCCCCAGCATTTT
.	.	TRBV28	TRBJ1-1	CASPRDFPSPIISNTEAFF	TGTGCCAGCCCTCGGGATTTTCCCTCCCCCATTATTTCGAACACTGAAGCTTTCTTT
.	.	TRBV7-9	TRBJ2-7	CASSFESQLNEQYF	TGTGCCAGCAGCTTCGAATCGCAACTCAACGAGCAGTACTTC
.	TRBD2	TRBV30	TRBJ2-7	CAWRGGGRHEQYF	TGTGCCTGGAGAGGCGGGGGGCGTCACGAGCAGTACTTC
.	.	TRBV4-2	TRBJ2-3	CASSRDSSTDTQYF	TGTGCCAGCAGTCGAGACAGTTCCACAGATACGCAGTATTTT
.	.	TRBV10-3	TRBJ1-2	CAISSGITADGYTF	TGTGCCATCAGCTCCGGGATTACTGCGGATGGCTACACCTTC
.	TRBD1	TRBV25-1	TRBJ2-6	CASLDPDRGANVLTF	TGTGCCAGCTTAGACCCGGACAGGGGGGCCAACGTCCTGACTTTC
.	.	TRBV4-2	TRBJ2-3	CASSQVQADTQYF	TGTGCCAGCAGCCAAGTACAGGCAGATACGCAGTATTTT
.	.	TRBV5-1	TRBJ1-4	CASSLYPPGGANEKLFF	TGCGCCAGCAGCTTGTACCCCCCCGGCGGGGCTAATGAAAAACTGTTTTTT
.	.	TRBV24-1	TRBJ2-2	CATSDLRYRANTGELFF	TGTGCCACCAGTGATTTGAGGTACAGGGCGAACACCGGGGAGCTGTTTTTT
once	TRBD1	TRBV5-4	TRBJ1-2	CASSSTGTGWDGYTF	TGTGCCAGCAGCTCGACCGGGACAGGGTGGGATGGCTACACCTTC
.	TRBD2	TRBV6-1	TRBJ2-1	CASSEALLAGSNEQFF	TGTGCCAGCAGTGAAGCGCTCCTAGCGGGGAGCAATGAGCAGTTCTTC
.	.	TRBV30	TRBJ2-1	CAWSGWAGYNEQFF	TGTGCCTGGAGTGGGTGGGCTGGATACAATGAGCAGTTCTTC
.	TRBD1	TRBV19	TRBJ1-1	CASNAETGGFRAEAFF	TGTGCCAGTAACGCAGAGACAGGGGGTTTCAGGGCTGAAGCTTTCTTT
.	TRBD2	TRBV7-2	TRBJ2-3	CASNPGGTPGADTQYF	TGTGCCAGCAACCCGGGGGGGACCCCAGGTGCAGATACGCAGTATTTT
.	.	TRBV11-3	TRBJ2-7	CASSLTRYSYEQYF	TGTGCCAGCAGCTTAACGCGGTACTCCTACGAGCAGTACTTC
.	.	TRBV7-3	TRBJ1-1	CASSSLTASATEAFF	TGTGCCAGCAGCTCCCTGACAGCGTCTGCCACTGAAGCTTTCTTT
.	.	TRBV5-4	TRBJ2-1	CASSLPSPSGNEQFF	TGTGCCAGCAGCCTCCCGAGCCCATCAGGAAATGAGCAGTTCTTC
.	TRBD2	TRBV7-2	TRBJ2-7	CASSLAVAGREQYF	TGTGCCAGCAGCTTGGCGGTAGCGGGGCGCGAGCAGTACTTC